Reported below is one TCR beta chain. Its specificity is not known. Relative to the germline gene, one junction end is altered; a read error may explain this. Regarding donors, all were healthy bone marrow donors. At the time of sampling, donors were nominally healthy, though unrecorded immune exposures were likely. The data belong to a study of cytomegalovirus exposure and HLA in healthy donors. Findings of the study overall: In an earlier analysis, about 87% or about 30%: the productive usage of most TCR beta V segments. A few CMV-associated chains were confirmed in vitro to be specific for CMV antigens.

This CDR3 is 14 amino acids long. Germline V gives CDR1 SEHNR, CDR2 FQNEAQ (reference sequence). This PCR relied on a set of 60 Vbeta primers and 13 Jbeta primers. The assay was immunoSEQ multiplex PCR, and TCRdb's table has in-frame clones only and misses some. There are approximately 170,000 clones in the sample; roughly 84% occur only once, and approximately 1.6% lies in the top ten. The gene calls are TRBV7-9 and TRBJ2-1; possible D gene TRBD2, 6 bases. Sequenced sample: PBMCs. The clonotype originates from a male donor in good health and CMV-seronegative. CDR3 bases: TGTTCCAGCAGCTTACGACTAGGGGACAATGAGCAGTTCTTC. It yields the protein CSSSLRLGDNEQFF.